This TCR beta chain was recovered during a study of PD-L1 blockade in urothelial cancer (dated by TCRdb to about 2017). Background for the entire study: Every patient began therapy in about 2014 and was given atezolizumab 1,200 mg intravenously every 3 weeks. The study was an exploratory multi-omic analysis of somatic, immune and clinical correlates of response to PD-L1 blockade with atezolizumab in urothelial cancer. A median of roughly 140,000 T cells and some 84,000 unique TCRs was obtained from blood samples, and a median clonality of around 0.072 was observed. Progression-free survival longer than 6 months counted as durable clinical benefit, and TCR features were additionally tested against both progression-free and overall survival. Pretreatment blood TCR-seq was available for about 27 patients, at least one posttreatment blood collection was obtained for about 24 patients, and tumor TCR-seq was available for about 24 patients. An ECOG performance status of 0 or 1 was recorded for the patients, and 0 to 3 prior chemotherapy regimens had been received by the patients. About 85% of the roughly 29 patients were identified as males with urothelial cancer of bladder origin, and a prior smoking history was reported by 18 of 29 patients. Durable clinical benefit was achieved by nine patients and was not achieved by 20 patients. TCR sequencing covered pretreatment tumor samples and matched, serially collected peripheral blood taken before and after atezolizumab treatment. In the same patients who had TCR sequencing, pretreatment tumors also underwent whole exome sequencing and RNA sequencing. Blood samples were analyzed at 3 weeks after treatment start (second dose) and at 6 weeks after treatment start. The paper's findings and limits, for the study overall: A pretreatment peripheral blood TCR clonality below the median was linked to improved progression-free and overall survival. Because the sample size was small (n ≈ 28) and many of the analyses were exploratory, the results are meant to be hypothesis-generating. Among patients with durable benefit, tumor-associated TCR clones showed greater expansion in peripheral blood 3 weeks after treatment started (n ≈ 21, p = 0.022).

This sample's time point label indicates: peripheral blood 6 weeks after treatment start. A cohort of 25 to 30 patients with locally advanced or metastatic urothelial carcinoma, treated at Memorial Sloan Kettering on a trial protocol, was included. Peripheral blood mononuclear cells were collected pretreatment and during treatment, with between 1 and 8 total time points obtained per patient. The Qiagen DNeasy Blood extraction kit was used to purify genomic DNA from total PBMCs and tumor samples. PBMCs were collected pretreatment and during treatment, and were isolated and stored as previously described. To estimate absolute template abundance from read counts, synthetic TCR analog templates were spiked into each PCR. The immunoSEQ assay was used to amplify TCRbeta CDR3 regions from genomic DNA with bias-controlled V and J gene primers. Sequencing of rearranged TCRbeta segments was done at approximately 20X coverage. Per the authors' processing: Clustering was used to correct sequencing errors, and CDR3s were annotated against IMGT to assign V, D and J genes. Downstream analyses used only productive TCRbeta rearrangements, leaving out any out-of-frame or stop-codon sequences. Clonality was calculated as one minus the Shannon entropy normalized by the log of the number of unique productive sequences. Clones differing between time points or between blood and tumor were identified by Fisher's exact test with Benjamini-Hochberg correction at adjusted p below 0.01. TCRdb carries this immuneACCESS record with in-frame sequences only. Its versions omit some clonotypes, under half of them owing to an unresolved V gene in the studies checked, with the rest unexplained. The DNA was the basis for D and trimming; V, J and clone size are from that table. The sample profile shows about 76,000 clones; less than 95% of them were found once. The ten biggest clones cover around 0.94% of the sample.

For this clone: The antigen it binds to is not known. No per-base quality is available; no much larger clone lies one base away.

This sample comprised PBMCs, obtained around atezolizumab (anti-PD-L1) treatment. This clonotype was obtained from a woman of 80 years or more with urothelial cancer.

Here is the DNA: TGTGCCAGCAGCCAAGGGACTTTCCCCGTATTTGAGCAGTTCTTC. Translated, this gives CASSQGTFPVFEQFF. The receptor chain draws on TRBV7-3 and TRBJ2-1; 6 matching bases give a weak D call of TRBD2. The germline V gene specifies SGHTA as CDR1 and FQGTGA as CDR2. The V and J ends are trimmed by 5 bases and 9 bases, leaving 20 bases between them. The CDR3, from cysteine to phenylalanine, totals 15 residues. Solely the CDR3 DNA is kept, with 45 bases framed from the first base.